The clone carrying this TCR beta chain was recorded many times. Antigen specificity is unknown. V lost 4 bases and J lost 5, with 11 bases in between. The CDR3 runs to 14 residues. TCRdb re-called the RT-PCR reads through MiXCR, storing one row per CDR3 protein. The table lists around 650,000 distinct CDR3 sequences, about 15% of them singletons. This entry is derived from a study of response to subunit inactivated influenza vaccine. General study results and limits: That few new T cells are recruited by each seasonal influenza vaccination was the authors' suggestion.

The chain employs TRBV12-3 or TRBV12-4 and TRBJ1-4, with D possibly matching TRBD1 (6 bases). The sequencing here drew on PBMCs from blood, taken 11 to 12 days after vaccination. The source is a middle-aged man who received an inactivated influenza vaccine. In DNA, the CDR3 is TGTGCCAGCAGTTCGACAGGTCCGAATGAAAAACTGTTTTTT. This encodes CASSSTGPNEKLFF.